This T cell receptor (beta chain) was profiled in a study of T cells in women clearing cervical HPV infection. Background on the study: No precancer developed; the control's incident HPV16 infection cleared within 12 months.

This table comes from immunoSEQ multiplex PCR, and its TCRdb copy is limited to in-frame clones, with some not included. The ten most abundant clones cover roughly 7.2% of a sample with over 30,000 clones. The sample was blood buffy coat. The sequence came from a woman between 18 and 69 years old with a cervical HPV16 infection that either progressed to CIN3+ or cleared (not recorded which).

The covered CDR3 bases are TGTGCCAGCTCACCCCGCTGGGCTAGCGACGAG. Protein product: CASSPRWASDE. The entire CDR3 reads CASSPRWASDEQYF. The V and J genes are TRBV18 and TRBJ2-7, with D possibly matching TRBD2 (6 bases). The missing CDR3 end, 3 residues past where the read stops, is filled in from the germline J gene. Trimming shortened V by 3 bases and J by 5 bases, and 14 bases separated the two germline ends. This CDR3 contains 14 residues. Germline-derived CDR1 and CDR2 are KGHSH and LQKENI.